This TCR beta chain was sequenced in a study of shared clonotypes between healthy human individuals. At the level of the study: Two women and a few men aged 18 to 49 served as donors. Notes on the study in general: Four donors showed sharing of approximately 5% of naive CD4 clonotypes. With few donors, the genetic and exposure-history diversity represented was limited. Collection of samples was limited to blood; tissue repertoires likely differ.

Cells designated naive CD8 were CD45RO-negative and were positively selected for CCR7, with terminally differentiated effector memory CD45RA+ cells excluded. Sequencing was performed with immunoSEQ multiplex PCR; in TCRdb, only in-frame clones are kept and a portion is missing. The table has some 630,000 clones, 95% to 97% seen once; the top ten hold approximately 0.12%. As regards this clone: Its antigen is not identified.

Trimming cost V 3 bases and J 0 bases, with 3 bases left between them. Germline lookup yields CDR1 SGHNT and CDR2 YYREEE (reference sequence). The CDR3 covers 12 residues. The source material was naive CD8+ T cells sorted from blood. The V gene is TRBV5-4, the J gene TRBJ1-1; no firm D call. The sequence was collected from a woman aged 25-40 years in good health. This CDR3 is CASSYLNTEAFF. CDR3 nucleotides: TGTGCCAGCAGCTATCTGAACACTGAAGCTTTCTTT.